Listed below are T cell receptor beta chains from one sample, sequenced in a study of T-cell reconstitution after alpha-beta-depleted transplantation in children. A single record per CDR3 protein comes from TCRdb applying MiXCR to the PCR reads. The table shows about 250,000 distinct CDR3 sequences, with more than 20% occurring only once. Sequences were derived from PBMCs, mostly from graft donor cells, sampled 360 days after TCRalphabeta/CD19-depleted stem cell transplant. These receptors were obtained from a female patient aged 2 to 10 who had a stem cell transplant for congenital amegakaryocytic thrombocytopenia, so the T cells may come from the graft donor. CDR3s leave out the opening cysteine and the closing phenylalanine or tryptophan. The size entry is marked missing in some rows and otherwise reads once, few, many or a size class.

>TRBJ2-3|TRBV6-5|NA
ASSWSSTDTQY
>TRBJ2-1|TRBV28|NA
ASRPPPNPGISYNEQF
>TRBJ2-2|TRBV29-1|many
SVQLTNTGELF
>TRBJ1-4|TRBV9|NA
ASSFGQALDEKLF
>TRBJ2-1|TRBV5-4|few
ASASGGAAHEQF
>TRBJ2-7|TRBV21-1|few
AGETSGTVHEQY
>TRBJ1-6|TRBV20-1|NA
SAQFGTRSSPLH
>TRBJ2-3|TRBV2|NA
ASRETSGRADTQY
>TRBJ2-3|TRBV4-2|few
ASSQGRGGYTQY
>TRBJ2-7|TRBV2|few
ASIERKATEQY
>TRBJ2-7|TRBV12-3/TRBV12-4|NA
ASSWDSYYEQY
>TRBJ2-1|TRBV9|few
ASSVSGGSSYNEQF
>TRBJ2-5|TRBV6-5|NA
ASSSHTTGQETQY
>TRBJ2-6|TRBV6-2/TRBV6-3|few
ASSKQASGANVLT
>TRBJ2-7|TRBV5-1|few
ASSLRGLQDPVYEQY
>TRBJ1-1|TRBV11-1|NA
ASSSSSLGESNTEAF
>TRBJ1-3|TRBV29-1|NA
SVAQTGGDTIY
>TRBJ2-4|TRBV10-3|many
AISDLDGLAKNIQY
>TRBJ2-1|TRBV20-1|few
SARGSGGAYEQF
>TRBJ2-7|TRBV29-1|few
SAQVPSYEQY
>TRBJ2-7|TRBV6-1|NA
ASSGAGAPYEQY
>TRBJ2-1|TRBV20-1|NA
SVKRPRDKQF
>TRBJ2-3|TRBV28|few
ASSASEGRGTDTQY
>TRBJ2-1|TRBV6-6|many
ASLEGPYNEQF
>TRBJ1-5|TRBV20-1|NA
SARSHSNQPQH
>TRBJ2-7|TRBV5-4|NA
ASSPGQRLSYEQY
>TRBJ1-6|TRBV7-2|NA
ASSRTGGDSPLH
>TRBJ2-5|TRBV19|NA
ASSIRTDLQETQY
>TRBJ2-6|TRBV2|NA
ASKAPQGAGANVLT
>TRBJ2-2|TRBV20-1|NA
SAGHSGTGGLF
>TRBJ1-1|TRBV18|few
ASLLEGEAF
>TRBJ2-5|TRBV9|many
ASSVAGAAQETQY
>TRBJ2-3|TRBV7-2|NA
ASSSPAGGTDTQY
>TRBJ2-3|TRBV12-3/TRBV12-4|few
ASSIRLSTDTQY
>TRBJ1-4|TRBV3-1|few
ASSQFRTNEKLF
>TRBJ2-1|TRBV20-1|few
SARQPGGTFLNEQF
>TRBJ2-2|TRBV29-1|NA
SVGFIGGYTGELF